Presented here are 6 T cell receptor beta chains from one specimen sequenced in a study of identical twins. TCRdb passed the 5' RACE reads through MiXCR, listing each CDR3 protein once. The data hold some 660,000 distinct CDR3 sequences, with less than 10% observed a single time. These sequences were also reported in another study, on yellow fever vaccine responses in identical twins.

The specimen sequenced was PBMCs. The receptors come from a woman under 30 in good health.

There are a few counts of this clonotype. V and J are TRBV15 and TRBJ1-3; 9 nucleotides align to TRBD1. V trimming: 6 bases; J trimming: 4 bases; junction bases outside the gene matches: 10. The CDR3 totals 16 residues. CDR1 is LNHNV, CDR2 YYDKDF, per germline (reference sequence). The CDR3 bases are TGTGCCACCAGACCCGACAGGGGGTCGGTCGGAAACACCATATATTTT. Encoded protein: CATRPDRGSVGNTIYF. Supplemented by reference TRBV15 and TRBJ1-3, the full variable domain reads DAMVIQNPRYQVTQFGKPVTLSCSQTLNHNVMYWYQQKSSQAPKLLFHYYDKDFNNEADTPDNFQSRRPNTSFCFLDIRSPGLGDTAMYLCATRPDRGSVGNTIYFGEGSWLTVV.

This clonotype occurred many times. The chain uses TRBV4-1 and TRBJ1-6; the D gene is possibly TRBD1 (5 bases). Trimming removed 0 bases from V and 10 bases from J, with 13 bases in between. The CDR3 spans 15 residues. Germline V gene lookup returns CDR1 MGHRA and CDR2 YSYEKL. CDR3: CASSQENARGSPLHF. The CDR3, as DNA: TGCGCCAGCAGCCAAGAAAACGCCCGGGGGTCACCCCTCCACTTT.

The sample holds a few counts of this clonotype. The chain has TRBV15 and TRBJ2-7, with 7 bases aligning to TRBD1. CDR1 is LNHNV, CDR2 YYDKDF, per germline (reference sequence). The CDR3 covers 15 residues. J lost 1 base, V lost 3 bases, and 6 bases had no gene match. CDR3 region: CATSRPKGQSYEQYF. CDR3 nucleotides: TGTGCCACCAGCAGGCCCAAGGGACAGTCCTACGAGCAGTACTTC.

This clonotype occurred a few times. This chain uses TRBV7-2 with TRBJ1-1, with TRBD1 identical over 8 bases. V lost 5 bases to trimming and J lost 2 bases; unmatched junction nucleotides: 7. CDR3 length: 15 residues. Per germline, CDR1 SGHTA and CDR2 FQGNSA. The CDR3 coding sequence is TGTGCCAGCAGCGTACGACAGGGGAAAAACACTGAAGCTTTCTTT. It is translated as CASSVRQGKNTEAFF.

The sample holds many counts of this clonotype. CDR3 DNA sequence: TGTGCCACCCGGACAGGGGCCTACGAGCAGTACTTC. Protein product: CATRTGAYEQYF. The J gene is TRBJ2-7, the V gene TRBV2; 9 bases are a match to TRBD1. CDR3 size: 12 residues. In germline, CDR1 is SNHLY, CDR2 FYNNEI. After removal of 10 bases from V and 2 bases from J, the junction contained 3 bases not matched to a gene.

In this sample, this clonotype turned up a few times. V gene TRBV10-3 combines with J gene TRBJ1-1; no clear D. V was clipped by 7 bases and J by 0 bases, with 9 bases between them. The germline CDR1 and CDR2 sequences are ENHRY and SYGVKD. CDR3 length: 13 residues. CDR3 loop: CAINEVMNTEAFF. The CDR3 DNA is TGTGCCATCAACGAAGTAATGAACACTGAAGCTTTCTTT.